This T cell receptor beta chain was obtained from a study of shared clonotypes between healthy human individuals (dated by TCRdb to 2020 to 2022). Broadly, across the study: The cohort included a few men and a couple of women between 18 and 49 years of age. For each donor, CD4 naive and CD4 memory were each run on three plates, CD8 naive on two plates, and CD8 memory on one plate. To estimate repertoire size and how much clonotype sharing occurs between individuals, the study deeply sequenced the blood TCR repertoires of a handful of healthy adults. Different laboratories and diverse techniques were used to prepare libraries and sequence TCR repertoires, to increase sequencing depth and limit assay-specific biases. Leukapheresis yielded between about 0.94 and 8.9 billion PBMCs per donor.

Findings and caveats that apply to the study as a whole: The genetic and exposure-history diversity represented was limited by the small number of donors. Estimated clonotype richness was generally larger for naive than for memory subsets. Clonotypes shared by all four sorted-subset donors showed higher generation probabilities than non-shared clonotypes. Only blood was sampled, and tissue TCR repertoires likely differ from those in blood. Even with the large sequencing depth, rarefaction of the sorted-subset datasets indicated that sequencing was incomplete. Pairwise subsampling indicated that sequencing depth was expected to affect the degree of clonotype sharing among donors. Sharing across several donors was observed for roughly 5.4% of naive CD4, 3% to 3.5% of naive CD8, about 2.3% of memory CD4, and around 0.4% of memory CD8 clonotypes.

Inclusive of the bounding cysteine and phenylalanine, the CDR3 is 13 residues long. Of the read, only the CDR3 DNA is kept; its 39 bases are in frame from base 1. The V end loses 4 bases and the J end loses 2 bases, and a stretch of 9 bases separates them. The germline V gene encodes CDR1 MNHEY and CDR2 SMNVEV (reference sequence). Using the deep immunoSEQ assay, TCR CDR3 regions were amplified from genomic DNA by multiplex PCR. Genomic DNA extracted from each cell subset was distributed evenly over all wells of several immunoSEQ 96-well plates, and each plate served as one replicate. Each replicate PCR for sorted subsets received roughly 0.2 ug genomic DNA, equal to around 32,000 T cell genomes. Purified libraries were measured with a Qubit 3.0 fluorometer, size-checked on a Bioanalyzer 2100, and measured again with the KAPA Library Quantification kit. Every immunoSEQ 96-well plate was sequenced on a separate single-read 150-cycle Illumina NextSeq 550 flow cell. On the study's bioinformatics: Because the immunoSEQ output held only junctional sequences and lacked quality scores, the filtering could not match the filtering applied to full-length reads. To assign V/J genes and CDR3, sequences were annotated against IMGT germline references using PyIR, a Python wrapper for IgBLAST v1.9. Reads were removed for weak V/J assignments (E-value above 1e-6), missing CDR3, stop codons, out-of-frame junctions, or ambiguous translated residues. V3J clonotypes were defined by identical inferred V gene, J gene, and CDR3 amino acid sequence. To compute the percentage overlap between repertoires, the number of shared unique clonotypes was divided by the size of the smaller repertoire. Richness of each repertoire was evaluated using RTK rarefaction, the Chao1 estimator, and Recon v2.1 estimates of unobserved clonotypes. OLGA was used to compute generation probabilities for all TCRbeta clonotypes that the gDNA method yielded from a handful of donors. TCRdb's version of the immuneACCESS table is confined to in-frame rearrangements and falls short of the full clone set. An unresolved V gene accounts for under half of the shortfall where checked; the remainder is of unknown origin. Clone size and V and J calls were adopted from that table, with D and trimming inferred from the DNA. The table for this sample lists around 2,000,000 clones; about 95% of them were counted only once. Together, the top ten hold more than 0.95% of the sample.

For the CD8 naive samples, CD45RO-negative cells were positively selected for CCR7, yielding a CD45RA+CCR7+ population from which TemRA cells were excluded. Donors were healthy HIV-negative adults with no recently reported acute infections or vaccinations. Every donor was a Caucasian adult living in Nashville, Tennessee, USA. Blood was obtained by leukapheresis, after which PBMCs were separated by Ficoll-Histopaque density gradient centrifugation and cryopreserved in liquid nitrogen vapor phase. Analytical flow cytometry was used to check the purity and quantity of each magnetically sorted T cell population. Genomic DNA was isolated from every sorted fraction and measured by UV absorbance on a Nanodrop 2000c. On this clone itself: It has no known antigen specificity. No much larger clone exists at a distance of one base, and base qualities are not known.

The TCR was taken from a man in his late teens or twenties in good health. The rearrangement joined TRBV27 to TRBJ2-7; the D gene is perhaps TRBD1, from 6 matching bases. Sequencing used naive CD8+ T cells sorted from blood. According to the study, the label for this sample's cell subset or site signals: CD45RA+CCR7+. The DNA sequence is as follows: TGTGCCAGCAGTTCGGACAGTACCTACGAGCAGTACTTC. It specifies CASSSDSTYEQYF.